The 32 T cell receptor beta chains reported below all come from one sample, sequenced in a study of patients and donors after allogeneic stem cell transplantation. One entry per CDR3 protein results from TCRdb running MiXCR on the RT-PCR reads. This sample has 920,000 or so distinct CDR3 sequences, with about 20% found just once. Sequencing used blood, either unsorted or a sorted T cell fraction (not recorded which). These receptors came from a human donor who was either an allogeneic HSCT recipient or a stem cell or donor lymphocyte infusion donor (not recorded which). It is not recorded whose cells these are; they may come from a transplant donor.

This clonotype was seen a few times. CDR3 residues: CASSPTGINTEAFF. In nucleotides, the CDR3 is TGTGCCAGCAGCCCAACAGGGATAAACACTGAAGCTTTCTTT. The chain joins TRBV5-5 to TRBJ1-1, with D perhaps matching TRBD1 (6 bases). Trimming pared 4 bases from V and 2 bases from J, leaving 12 bases between. In germline, CDR1 is SGHKS, CDR2 YYEKEE (reference sequence). The CDR3 extends over 14 amino acids.

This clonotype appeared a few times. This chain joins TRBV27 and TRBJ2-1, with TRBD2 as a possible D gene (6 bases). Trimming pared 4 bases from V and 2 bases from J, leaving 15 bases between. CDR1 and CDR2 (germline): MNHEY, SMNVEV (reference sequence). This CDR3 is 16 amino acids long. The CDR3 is CASSSPTRSAYNEQFF. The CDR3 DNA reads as TGTGCCAGCAGTTCGCCGACTAGGTCAGCCTACAATGAGCAGTTCTTC.

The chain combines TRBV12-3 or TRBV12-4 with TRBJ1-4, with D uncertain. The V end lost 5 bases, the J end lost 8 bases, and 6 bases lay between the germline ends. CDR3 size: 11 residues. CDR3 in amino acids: CASSIHEKLFF. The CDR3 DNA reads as TGTGCCAGCAGTATACACGAAAAACTGTTTTTT.

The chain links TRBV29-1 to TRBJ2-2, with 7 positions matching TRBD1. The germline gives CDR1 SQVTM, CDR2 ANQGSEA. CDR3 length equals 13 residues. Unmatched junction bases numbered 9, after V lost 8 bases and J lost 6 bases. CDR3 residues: CSFRTGGAGELFF. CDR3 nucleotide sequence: TGCAGCTTCCGGACAGGTGGGGCCGGGGAGCTGTTTTTT.

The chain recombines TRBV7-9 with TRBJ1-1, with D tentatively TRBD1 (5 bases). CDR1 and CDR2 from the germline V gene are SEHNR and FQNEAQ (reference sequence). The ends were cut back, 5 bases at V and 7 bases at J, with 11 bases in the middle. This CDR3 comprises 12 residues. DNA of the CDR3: TGTGCCAGCAGCCTCGACAGAATTGAAGCTTTCTTT. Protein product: CASSLDRIEAFF.

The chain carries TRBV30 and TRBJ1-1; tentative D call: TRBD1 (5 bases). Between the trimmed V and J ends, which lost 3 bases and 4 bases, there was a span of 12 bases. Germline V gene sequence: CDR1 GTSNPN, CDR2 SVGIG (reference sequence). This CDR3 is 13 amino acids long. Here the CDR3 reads CAWSVQVSTEAFF. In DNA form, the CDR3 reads TGTGCCTGGAGCGTACAGGTCAGCACTGAAGCTTTCTTT.

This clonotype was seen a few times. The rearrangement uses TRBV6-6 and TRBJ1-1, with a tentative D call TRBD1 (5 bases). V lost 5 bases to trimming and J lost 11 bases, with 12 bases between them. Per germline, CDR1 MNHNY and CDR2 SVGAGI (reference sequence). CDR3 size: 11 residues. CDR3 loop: CASSAGTRAFF. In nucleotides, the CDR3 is TGTGCCAGCAGTGCCGGGACGAGGGCTTTCTTT.

The CDR3 loop reads CEHSATFLYEQYF. In nucleotides, the CDR3 is TGTGAACACTCAGCGACTTTTCTCTACGAGCAGTACTTC. The J gene is TRBJ2-7, the V gene TRBV24-1; the D is unclear. CDR3 length: 13 residues. Germline CDR1 reads KGHDR; CDR2 reads SFDVKD.

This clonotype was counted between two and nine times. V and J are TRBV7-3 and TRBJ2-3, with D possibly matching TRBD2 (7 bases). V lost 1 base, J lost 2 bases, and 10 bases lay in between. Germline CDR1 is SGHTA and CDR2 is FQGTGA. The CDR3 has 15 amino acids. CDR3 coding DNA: TGTGCCAGCAGCTTAATGGGGGGGCTCACAGATACGCAGTATTTT. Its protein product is CASSLMGGLTDTQYF.

Written as DNA, the CDR3 is TGTGCCAGCAGTTACTCGCTAAGGGACCCGAGGGATACGCAGTATTTT. This translates into CASSYSLRDPRDTQYF. The chain joins TRBV6-2 or TRBV6-3 to TRBJ2-3; D assignment may be TRBD1 or TRBD2 (5 bases each). Germline assignment: CDR1 MNHEY and CDR2 SVGEGT. This CDR3 is 16 amino acids long. V was cut by 0 bases and J by 6 bases, with 16 bases left in between.

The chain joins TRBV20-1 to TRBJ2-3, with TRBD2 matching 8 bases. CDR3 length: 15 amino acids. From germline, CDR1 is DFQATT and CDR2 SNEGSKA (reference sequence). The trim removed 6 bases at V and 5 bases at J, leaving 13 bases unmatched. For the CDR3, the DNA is TGCAGTGCACGCGCGAGCGGGAGTATTTTAGATACGCAGTATTTT. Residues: CSARASGSILDTQYF.

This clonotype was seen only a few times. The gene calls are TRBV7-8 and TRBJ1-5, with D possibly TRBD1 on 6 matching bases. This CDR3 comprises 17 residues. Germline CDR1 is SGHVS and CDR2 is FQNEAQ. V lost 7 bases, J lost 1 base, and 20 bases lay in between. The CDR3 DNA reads TGTGCCAGCACCACGTTCTTACAGGGCGAGAGCAATCAGCCCCAGCATTTT. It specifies CASTTFLQGESNQPQHF.

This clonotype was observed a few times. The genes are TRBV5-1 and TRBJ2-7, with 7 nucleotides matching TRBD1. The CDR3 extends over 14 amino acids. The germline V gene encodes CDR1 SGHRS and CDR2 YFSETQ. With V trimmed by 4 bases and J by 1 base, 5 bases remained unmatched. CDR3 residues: CASSITQGSYEQYF. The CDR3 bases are TGCGCCAGCAGCATAACACAGGGGTCCTACGAGCAGTACTTC.

CDR3 DNA sequence: TGTGCCAGCAGCCTGTACGTGGCAGGGGTTGGGGAGACCCAGTACTTC. Translation: CASSLYVAGVGETQYF. The chain couples TRBV4-2 to TRBJ2-5, with a possible D match to TRBD1 (6 bases). From germline, CDR1 is LGHNA and CDR2 YNFKEQ. This CDR3 has 16 residues. Trimming left V 4 bases short and J 5 bases short, with 20 bases between.

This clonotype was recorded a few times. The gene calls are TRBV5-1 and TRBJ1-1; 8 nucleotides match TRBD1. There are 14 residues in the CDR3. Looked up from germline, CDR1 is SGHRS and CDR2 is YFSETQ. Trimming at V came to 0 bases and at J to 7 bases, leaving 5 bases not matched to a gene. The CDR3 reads CASSLGDRGGEAFF. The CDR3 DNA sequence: TGCGCCAGCAGCTTGGGCGACAGGGGAGGTGAAGCTTTCTTT.

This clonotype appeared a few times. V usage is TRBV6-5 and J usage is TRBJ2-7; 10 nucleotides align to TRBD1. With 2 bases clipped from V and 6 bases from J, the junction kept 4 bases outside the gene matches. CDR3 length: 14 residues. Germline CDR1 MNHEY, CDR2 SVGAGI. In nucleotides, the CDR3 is TGTGCCAGCAGTTACCGGACAGGGGGGGGCGAGCAGTACTTC. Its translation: CASSYRTGGGEQYF.

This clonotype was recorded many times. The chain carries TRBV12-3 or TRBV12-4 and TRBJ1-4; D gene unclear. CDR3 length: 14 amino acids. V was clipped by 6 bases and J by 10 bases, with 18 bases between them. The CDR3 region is CASSPGRPSGKLFF. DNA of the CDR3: TGTGCCAGCAGCCCAGGACGCCCTAGTGGAAAACTGTTTTTT.

The CDR3 loop reads CASSQSPTGNTGELFF. CDR3 DNA sequence: TGCGCCAGCAGTCAATCGCCGACAGGGAACACCGGGGAGCTGTTTTTT. V gene TRBV23-1 combines with J gene TRBJ2-2, with D possibly TRBD1 on 6 matching bases. TRBV23-1 is marked as an open reading frame, function uncertain. The CDR3 extends over 16 amino acids. V lost 0 bases, J lost 1 base, and 9 bases lay in between.

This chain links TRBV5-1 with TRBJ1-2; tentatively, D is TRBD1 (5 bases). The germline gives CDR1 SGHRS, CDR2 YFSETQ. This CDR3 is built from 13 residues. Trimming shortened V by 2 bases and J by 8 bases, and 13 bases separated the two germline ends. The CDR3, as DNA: TGCGCCAGCAGCTTCGTGGCGGGGGAGGGCTACACCTTC. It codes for CASSFVAGEGYTF.

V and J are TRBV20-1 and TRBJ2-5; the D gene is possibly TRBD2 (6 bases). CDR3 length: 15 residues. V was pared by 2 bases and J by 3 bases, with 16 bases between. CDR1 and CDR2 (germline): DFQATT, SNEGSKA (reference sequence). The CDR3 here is CSARWSASAEETQYF. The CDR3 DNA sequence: TGCAGTGCTAGATGGTCGGCTAGCGCCGAAGAGACCCAGTACTTC.

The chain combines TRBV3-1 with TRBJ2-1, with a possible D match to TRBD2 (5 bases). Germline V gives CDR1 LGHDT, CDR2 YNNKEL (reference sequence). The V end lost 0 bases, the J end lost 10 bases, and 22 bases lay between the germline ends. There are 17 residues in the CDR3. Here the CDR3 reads CASSQESTTPAGLEQFF. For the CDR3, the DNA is TGTGCCAGCAGCCAAGAATCGACTACCCCTGCGGGTCTCGAGCAGTTCTTC.

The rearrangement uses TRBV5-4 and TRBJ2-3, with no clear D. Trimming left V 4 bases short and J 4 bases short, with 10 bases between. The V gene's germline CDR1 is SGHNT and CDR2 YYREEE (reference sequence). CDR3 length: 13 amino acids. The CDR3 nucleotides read TGTGCCAGCAGCCCCCAGCCGGCAGATACGCAGTATTTT. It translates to CASSPQPADTQYF.

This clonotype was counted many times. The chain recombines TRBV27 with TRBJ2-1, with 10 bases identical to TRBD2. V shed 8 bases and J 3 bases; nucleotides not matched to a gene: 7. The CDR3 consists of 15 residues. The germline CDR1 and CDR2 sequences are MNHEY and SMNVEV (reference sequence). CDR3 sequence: CASFVAGGRYNEQFF. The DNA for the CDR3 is TGTGCCAGCTTTGTAGCGGGGGGCCGCTACAATGAGCAGTTCTTC.

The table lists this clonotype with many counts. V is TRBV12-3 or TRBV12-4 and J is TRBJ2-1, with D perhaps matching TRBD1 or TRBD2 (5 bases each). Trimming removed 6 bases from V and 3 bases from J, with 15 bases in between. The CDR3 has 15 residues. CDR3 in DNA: TGTGCCAGCAGGGACCTCGGGGCTAACTACAATGAGCAGTTCTTC. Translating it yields CASRDLGANYNEQFF.

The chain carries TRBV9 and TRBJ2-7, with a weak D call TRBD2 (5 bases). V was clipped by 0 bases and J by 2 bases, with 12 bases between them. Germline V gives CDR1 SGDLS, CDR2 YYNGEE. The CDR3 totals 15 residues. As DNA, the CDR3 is TGTGCCAGCAGCGTAGCGGGGAATCAACCCTACGAGCAGTACTTC. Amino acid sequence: CASSVAGNQPYEQYF.

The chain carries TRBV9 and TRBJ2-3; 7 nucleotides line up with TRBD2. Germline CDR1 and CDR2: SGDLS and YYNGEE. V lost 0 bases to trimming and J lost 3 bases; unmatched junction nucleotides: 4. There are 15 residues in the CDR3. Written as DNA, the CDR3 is TGTGCCAGCAGCGTAGGTCGGGGGGTTACAGATACGCAGTATTTT. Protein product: CASSVGRGVTDTQYF.

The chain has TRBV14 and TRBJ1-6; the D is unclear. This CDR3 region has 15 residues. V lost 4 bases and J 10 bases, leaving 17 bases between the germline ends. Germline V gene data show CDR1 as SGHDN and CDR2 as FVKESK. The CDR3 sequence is CASSPRGGLYSPLHF. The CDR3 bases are TGTGCCAGCAGCCCCCGGGGAGGGTTGTACTCACCCCTCCACTTT.

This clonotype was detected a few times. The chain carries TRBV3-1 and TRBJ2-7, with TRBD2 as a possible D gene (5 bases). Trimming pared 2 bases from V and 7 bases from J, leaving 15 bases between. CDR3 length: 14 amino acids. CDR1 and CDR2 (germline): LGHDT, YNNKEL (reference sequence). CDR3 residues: CASSQLGLSGEQYF. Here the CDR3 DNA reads TGTGCCAGCAGCCAATTGGGCCTGTCGGGAGAGCAGTACTTC.

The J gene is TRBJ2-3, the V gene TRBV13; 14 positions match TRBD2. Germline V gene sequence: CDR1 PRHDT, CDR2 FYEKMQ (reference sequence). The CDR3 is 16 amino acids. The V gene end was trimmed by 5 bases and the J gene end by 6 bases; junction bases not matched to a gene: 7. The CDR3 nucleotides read TGTGCCAGCAGCCATGGACTAGCGGGAGGTGGTGATACGCAGTATTTT. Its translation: CASSHGLAGGGDTQYF.

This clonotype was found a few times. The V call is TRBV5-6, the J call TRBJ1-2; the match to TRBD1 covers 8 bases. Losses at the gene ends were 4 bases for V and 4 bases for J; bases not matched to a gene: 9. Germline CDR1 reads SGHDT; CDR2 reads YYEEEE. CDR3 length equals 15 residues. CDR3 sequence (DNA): TGTGCCAGCAGCCCTCGGGACAGGCCTTTCTATGGCTACACCTTC. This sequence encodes CASSPRDRPFYGYTF.

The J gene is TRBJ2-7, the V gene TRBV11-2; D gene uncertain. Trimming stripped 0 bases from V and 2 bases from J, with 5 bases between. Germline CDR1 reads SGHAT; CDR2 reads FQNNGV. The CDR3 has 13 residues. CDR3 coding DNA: TGTGCCAGCAGCTTAGATGTCCCCTACGAGCAGTACTTC. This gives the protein CASSLDVPYEQYF. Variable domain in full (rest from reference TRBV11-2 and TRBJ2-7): EAGVAQSPRYKIIEKRQSVAFWCNPISGHATLYWYQQILGQGPKLLIQFQNNGVVDDSQLPKDRFSAERLKGVDSTLKIQPAKLEDSAVYLCASSLDVPYEQYFGPGTRLTVT.

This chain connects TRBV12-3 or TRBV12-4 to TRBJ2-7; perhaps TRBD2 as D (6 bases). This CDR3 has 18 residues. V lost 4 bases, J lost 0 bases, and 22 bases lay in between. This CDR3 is CASSSKILAGTSSYEQYF. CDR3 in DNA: TGTGCCAGCAGTTCTAAAATTCTGGCGGGAACGAGCTCCTACGAGCAGTACTTC.